The 19 T cell receptor beta chains given below trace back to one sample, sequenced in a study of blood T cells in healthy people across ages. Next came a second PCR, run for about 6 to 12 cycles, which used a sample-barcoded 5' primer along with a J-beta primer mix. TCRdb ran MiXCR on the 5' RACE reads and lists one entry per CDR3 protein. The sample has under 2,000,000 distinct CDR3 sequences, just under 50% seen once; the top ten hold less than 2.5%. Sample: blood. The receptors were gathered from a woman aged 40 to 50 in good health.

The count of this clonotype is one. This sequence joins TRBV14 and TRBJ2-7, with D possibly being TRBD1 or TRBD2 (5 bases each). The CDR3 totals 16 residues. V was pared by 4 bases and J by 5 bases, with 21 bases between. The germline gives CDR1 SGHDN, CDR2 FVKESK. The CDR3 DNA is TGTGCCAGCAGCCCGTTCGGCGAGGGGCTAGGGAACGAGCAGTACTTC. Amino acids: CASSPFGEGLGNEQYF.

V usage is TRBV6-1 and J usage is TRBJ2-5; no reliable D call. The CDR3 length is 15 residues. Deletions cut 2 bases from V and 1 base from J, with 11 bases between. The germline V gene encodes CDR1 MNHNS and CDR2 SASEGT. This CDR3 is CASSESWSVQETQYF. The CDR3 region has the DNA TGTGCCAGCAGTGAAAGTTGGTCAGTCCAAGAGACCCAGTACTTC.

This clonotype was observed a single time. V is TRBV9 and J is TRBJ2-7; either TRBD1 or TRBD2 may fit D (6 bases each). V shed 3 bases and J shed 7 bases, with 20 bases lying between them. Per the germline V gene, CDR1 is SGDLS and CDR2 is YYNGEE. This CDR3 is built from 15 residues. The CDR3 nucleotides are TGTGCCAGCAGCGCAGACTTAGGGGGGAGCGATGAGCAGTACTTC. It is translated as CASSADLGGSDEQYF.

This clonotype has a handful of counts. The J gene is TRBJ2-7, the V gene TRBV3-1, with TRBD1 matching 8 bases. The CDR3 runs to 15 residues. J lost 5 bases, V lost 0 bases, and 6 bases had no gene match. Germline CDR1 is LGHDT and CDR2 is YNNKEL (reference sequence). This CDR3 is CASSQDWAGGHEQYF. The DNA of the CDR3 is TGTGCCAGCAGCCAAGATTGGGCAGGGGGCCACGAGCAGTACTTC.

The chain couples TRBV27 to TRBJ2-1, with TRBD1 as a possible D gene (7 bases). Trimming took off 3 bases at V and 8 bases at J, with 20 bases between the two ends. Looked up from germline, CDR1 is MNHEY and CDR2 is SMNVEV (reference sequence). This CDR3 is built from 16 residues. In DNA form, the CDR3 reads TGTGCCAGCAGTTTTTTAGGAGGGGGCCGTATGCATGAGCAGTTCTTC. This codes for CASSFLGGGRMHEQFF.

This chain uses TRBV6-5 with TRBJ1-4, with D hard to call. The CDR3 contains 15 residues. Trimming left V 5 bases short and J 0 bases short, with 10 bases between. Germline V gene lookup returns CDR1 MNHEY and CDR2 SVGAGI. This CDR3 is CASSNNLATNEKLFF. CDR3 bases: TGTGCCAGCAGTAACAACCTCGCAACTAATGAAAAACTGTTTTTT.

The gene calls are TRBV7-2 and TRBJ1-5; D is perhaps TRBD1 (5 bases). The V end was cut by 1 base, the J end by 0 bases, with 19 bases between. CDR3 length: 19 residues. Germline V gives CDR1 SGHTA, CDR2 FQGNSA. This chain's CDR3 is CASSLGIAVFGASNQPQHF. In DNA form, the CDR3 reads TGTGCCAGCAGCTTAGGAATCGCGGTATTCGGGGCTAGCAATCAGCCCCAGCATTTT.

The chain is built from TRBV27 and TRBJ2-5; 11 positions match TRBD2. This CDR3 has 14 amino acids. Germline V gives CDR1 MNHEY, CDR2 SMNVEV (reference sequence). The ends lost 7 bases at V and 5 bases at J; junction bases unmatched: 6. This CDR3 is CASKLAGGGETQYF. For the CDR3, the DNA is TGTGCCAGCAAGCTAGCGGGGGGCGGGGAGACCCAGTACTTC.

This clonotype was observed a handful of times. This chain uses TRBV6-6 with TRBJ1-1; D unclear. CDR3 length: 15 residues. The V end lost 6 bases, the J end lost 3 bases, and 17 bases lay between the germline ends. Per the germline V gene, CDR1 is MNHNY and CDR2 is SVGAGI (reference sequence). CDR3 DNA sequence: TGTGCCAGCAGCGATTACAGCTCCGGGGACACTGAAGCTTTCTTT. It codes for CASSDYSSGDTEAFF.

Remarks on this clonotype: The germline gene is not matched at one end of the junction; a read error may be the cause. The CDR3, as DNA: TGCGCCAACAGCCAAGCCGGGACAGTCAATGAAAAACTGTTTTTT. Protein sequence: CANSQAGTVNEKLFF. The V and J genes are TRBV4-1 and TRBJ1-4; TRBD1 agrees at 7 bases. The CDR3 length is 15 residues. Germline V CDR1 and CDR2: MGHRA, YSYEKL.

This clonotype has more than one count but fewer than ten. V is TRBV6-5 and J is TRBJ2-5, with D possibly being TRBD2 (6 bases). The CDR3 loop spans 12 amino acids. Deletions cut 8 bases from V and 5 bases from J, with 12 bases between. Germline CDR1 reads MNHEY; CDR2 reads SVGAGI. In DNA form, the CDR3 reads TGTGCCAGCGGTCGGGGGTGGGAGACCCAGTACTTC. Encoded protein: CASGRGWETQYF.

The chain joins TRBV20-1 to TRBJ2-1; 7 bases fit TRBD1. The J call is uncertain, as TRBJ2-7 better fits the DNA end. Germline values: CDR1 DFQATT, CDR2 SNEGSKA (reference sequence). This CDR3 is built from 14 residues. As DNA, the CDR3 is TGCAGTGCTAGACGAGGGGGCCCCTACAATGAGCAGTACTTC. Encoded protein: CSARRGGPYNEQYF.

V is TRBV7-9 and J is TRBJ2-5; TRBD2 might be the D (6 bases). Per the germline V gene, CDR1 is SEHNR and CDR2 is FQNEAQ (reference sequence). Trimming stripped 5 bases from V and 5 bases from J, with 18 bases between. The CDR3 covers 15 residues. The CDR3 region is CASSARPTSPETQYF. CDR3 coding DNA: TGTGCCAGCAGCGCACGACCGACTAGTCCGGAGACCCAGTACTTC.

In this sample, this clonotype turned up many times. V usage is TRBV7-2 and J usage is TRBJ2-7; TRBD1 matches 9 bases. This CDR3 region has 15 residues. CDR1 SGHTA and CDR2 FQGNSA come from the germline V gene. The ends lost 3 bases at V and 0 bases at J; junction bases unmatched: 3. Here the CDR3 reads CASSLGDRVSYEQYF. The CDR3 DNA follows: TGTGCCAGCAGCTTGGGGGACAGGGTCTCCTACGAGCAGTACTTC.

This chain uses TRBV7-6 with TRBJ2-7, with 7 bases identical to TRBD1. TRBJ2-1 matches the DNA end more closely, so the J call is doubtful. Germline CDR1 reads SGHVS; CDR2 reads FNYEAQ. The CDR3 consists of 17 residues. CDR3 residues: CASSLDERGGGINEQFF. CDR3 nucleotides: TGTGCCAGCAGCTTAGACGAGCGAGGGGGCGGAATCAACGAGCAGTTCTTC.

The chain couples TRBV3-1 to TRBJ2-7; D might be TRBD2 (5 bases). Trimming removed 4 bases from V and 0 bases from J, with 10 bases in between. The CDR3 has 14 residues. Germline assignment: CDR1 LGHDT and CDR2 YNNKEL (reference sequence). CDR3 coding DNA: TGTGCCAGCAGCCCTGACTACATCTCCTACGAGCAGTACTTC. It yields the protein CASSPDYISYEQYF.

V is TRBV28 and J is TRBJ1-2, with D perhaps matching TRBD1 (6 bases). Germline V gene sequence: CDR1 MDHEN, CDR2 SYDVKM. The V gene lost 6 bases and the J gene lost 6 bases, with 20 bases spanning the gap. The CDR3 is 15 residues long. In DNA, the CDR3 is TGTGCCAGCAGCCCTAAGGCCCGGGGGCAAAATGGCTACACCTTC. This translates into CASSPKARGQNGYTF.

The chain carries TRBV4-2 and TRBJ1-6; no clear D. Germline V gene sequence: CDR1 LGHNA, CDR2 YNFKEQ. V shed 0 bases and J shed 8 bases, with 8 bases lying between them. The CDR3 extends over 14 amino acids. CDR3 region: CASSQEVSDSPLHF. DNA for the CDR3: TGTGCCAGCAGCCAAGAGGTCTCCGATTCACCCCTCCACTTT.

This clonotype was seen a single time. The J gene is TRBJ2-7, the V gene TRBV28, with TRBD2 identical over 9 bases. Matching the DNA end better, TRBJ2-5 makes the J call doubtful. Germline CDR1 reads MDHEN; CDR2 reads SYDVKM. The CDR3 runs to 19 residues. The CDR3 sequence is CASSPGRRSGGPEEETQYF. The CDR3 DNA sequence: TGTGCCAGCAGCCCGGGGAGGCGTAGCGGGGGACCAGAGGAAGAGACCCAGTACTTC.